This T cell receptor (beta chain) was identified during a study of regulatory T cells in long-lasting Graves disease. Stated time point: newly diagnosed GD, antithyroid drugs for less than 3 months. PBMC RNA served as the TCR library source. Patients met American Thyroid Association criteria for Graves' disease. Germline V gives CDR1 ENHRY, CDR2 SYGVKD. V was cut by 7 bases and J by 2 bases, with 9 bases left in between. The CDR3 extends over 12 amino acids. This clonotype was counted many times. Researchers made TCR beta libraries by using iRepertoire HTBI primers and running Arm-PCR on CDR3 regions. Via MiXCR, TCRdb re-called the multiplex PCR reads, giving one row per CDR3 protein. This sample has 550,000 to 700,000 distinct CDR3 sequences; about 16% occur once, and the top ten carry about 12%. These records were also assigned to another study, of T cells in Graves' hyperthyroidism and ophthalmopathy. From that study: When the TCR CDR3 underwent first-round RT-PCR, the HTBI primer set was used.

The receptor was isolated from a man younger than 35 with Graves disease. This specimen consisted of peripheral blood mononuclear cells (PBMCs), obtained at new diagnosis, from a patient treated with antithyroid drugs. The rearrangement joins TRBV10-3 to TRBJ2-7, with D possibly being TRBD1 (5 bases). The CDR3 nucleotides are TGTGCCATCAAGGAAGGGGCCTACGAGCAGTACTTC. Encoded protein: CAIKEGAYEQYF.